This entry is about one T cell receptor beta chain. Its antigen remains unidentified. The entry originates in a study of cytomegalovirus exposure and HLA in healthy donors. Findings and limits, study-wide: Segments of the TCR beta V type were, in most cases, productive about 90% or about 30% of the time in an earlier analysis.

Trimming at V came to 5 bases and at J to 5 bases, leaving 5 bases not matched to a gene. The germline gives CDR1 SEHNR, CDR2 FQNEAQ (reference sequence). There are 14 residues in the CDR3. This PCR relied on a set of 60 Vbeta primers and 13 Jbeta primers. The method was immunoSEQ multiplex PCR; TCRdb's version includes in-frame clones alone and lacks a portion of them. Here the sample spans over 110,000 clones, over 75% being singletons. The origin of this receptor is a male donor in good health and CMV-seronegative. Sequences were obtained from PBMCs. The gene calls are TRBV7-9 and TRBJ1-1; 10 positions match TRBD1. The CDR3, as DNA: TGTGCCAGCAGCACGGGGACAGGGGAAACTGAAGCTTTCTTT. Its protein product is CASSTGTGETEAFF. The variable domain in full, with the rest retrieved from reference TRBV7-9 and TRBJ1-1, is DTGVSQNPRHKITKRGQNVTFRCDPISEHNRLYWYRQTLGQGPEFLTYFQNEAQLEKSRLLSDRFSAERPKGSFSTLEIQRTEQGDSAMYLCASSTGTGETEAFFGQGTRLTVV.